This T cell receptor beta chain was observed in a study of blood T cell repertoires in COVID-19. Assay: immunoSEQ multiplex PCR; the TCRdb copy retains only in-frame clones and omits some. This table holds more than 70,000 clones, 65% to 90% found once. CDR1 is SGHKS, CDR2 YYEKEE, per germline (reference sequence). V lost 4 bases and J lost 4; bases outside the gene matches: 8. The CDR3 is 15 residues long. This receptor was taken from a woman of 80 years or more with acute or convalescent COVID-19. The sequencing sample was made of peripheral blood. V and J are TRBV5-5 and TRBJ2-1, with TRBD1 matching over 7 bases. The CDR3 bases are TGTGCCAGCAGCGGCCGGGACAGCAATTACAATGAGCAGTTCTTC. Translation: CASSGRDSNYNEQFF.